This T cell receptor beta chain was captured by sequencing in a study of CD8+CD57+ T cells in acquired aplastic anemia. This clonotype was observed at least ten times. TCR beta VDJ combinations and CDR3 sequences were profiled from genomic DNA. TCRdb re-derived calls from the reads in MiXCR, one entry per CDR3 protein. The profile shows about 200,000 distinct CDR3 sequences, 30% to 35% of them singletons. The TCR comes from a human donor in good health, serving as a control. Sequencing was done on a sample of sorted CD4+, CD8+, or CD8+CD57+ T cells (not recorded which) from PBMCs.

The CDR3 DNA follows: TGTGCCAGTAGTATCGGCAGGGACAATCAGCCCCAGCATTTT. It encodes CASSIGRDNQPQHF. The chain combines TRBV19 with TRBJ1-5, with D possibly TRBD1 on 5 matching bases. The CDR3 loop spans 14 amino acids. Trimming removed 3 bases from V and 3 bases from J, with 9 bases in between. Germline V gene lookup returns CDR1 LNHDA and CDR2 SQIVND (reference sequence).